Following are 28 T cell receptor beta chains from one sample sequenced in a study of beta chain features in type 1 diabetes. Points from the study as a whole: Moderate yet significant TCRB CDR3 shortening was seen in Type 1 diabetes patients in all four CD4+ subsets.

Antigen specificity for these receptors is unknown. The study reverse transcribed the entire isolated RNA, so it sequenced expressed TCRB transcripts. TCRdb's copy holds only in-frame clones and misses some; the assay was immunoSEQ multiplex PCR. The sample shows about 170,000 clones, 7.8% of them seen only once. Input material: central memory CD4+ T cells from blood. These receptors originate from a middle-aged woman with type 1 diabetes.

This chain links TRBV5-4 with TRBJ2-3; possible D gene TRBD2, 6 bases. In germline, CDR1 is SGHNT, CDR2 YYREEE (reference sequence). Trimming took 6 bases from V and 6 from J, leaving 14 bases between them. The CDR3 extends over 13 amino acids. The CDR3 sequence: CASNLGRGDTQYF. CDR3 nucleotide sequence: TGTGCCAGCAACCTTGGCCGGGGGGATACGCAGTATTTT.

This clone was observed a few times. This chain connects TRBV7-2 to TRBJ1-2, with D perhaps matching TRBD1 (6 bases). The germline gives CDR1 SGHTA, CDR2 FQGNSA. The CDR3 has 15 amino acids. V lost 5 bases and J lost 4, with 17 bases in between. The CDR3 here is CASSAKQGIGYGYTF. The CDR3, as DNA: TGTGCCAGCAGCGCAAAACAGGGAATAGGCTATGGCTACACCTTC.

The chain is built from TRBV4-2 and TRBJ2-7; 13 bases map to TRBD2. The CDR3 has 16 residues. V gave up 2 bases and J gave up 2 bases; unmatched junction bases: 3. Germline CDR1 and CDR2: LGHNA and YNFKEQ. This CDR3 is CASSQTSGRVTYEQYF. The CDR3 region has the DNA TGTGCCAGCAGCCAAACTAGCGGGAGGGTTACCTACGAGCAGTACTTC.

This clone occurred a few times. V and J are TRBV9 and TRBJ1-1, with D possibly being TRBD1 (5 bases). Deletions cut 3 bases from V and 6 bases from J, with 18 bases between. CDR1 is SGDLS and CDR2 is YYNGEE in the germline V gene. The CDR3 extends over 15 amino acids. In DNA, the CDR3 is TGTGCCAGCAGCGCGATGGACGGATTCAGGGCTGAAGCTTTCTTT. Translation gives CASSAMDGFRAEAFF.

The chain recombines TRBV2 with TRBJ2-3, with 10 bases aligning to TRBD2. The CDR3 loop spans 15 amino acids. Trimming at V came to 4 bases and at J to 0 bases, leaving 1 base not matched to a gene. Germline V gives CDR1 SNHLY, CDR2 FYNNEI. As DNA, the CDR3 is TGTGCCAGCAGTGGGACTAGCGGAAGCACAGATACGCAGTATTTT. Residues: CASSGTSGSTDTQYF.

This clone has only a few counts. J is TRBJ2-7 and V is TRBV27; TRBD1 agrees at 8 bases. The germline CDR1 and CDR2 sequences are MNHEY and SMNVEV (reference sequence). CDR3 size: 12 residues. Trimming removed 6 bases from V and 7 bases from J; junction bases left unmatched: 5. CDR3 nucleotide sequence: TGTGCCAGCAGCACAGGGGGTCGGGAGCAGTACTTC. Protein sequence: CASSTGGREQYF.

This clone has a handful of counts. This sequence joins TRBV7-6 and TRBJ2-3; D is uncertain. The V and J ends lost 5 bases and 2 bases respectively, with 2 bases between them. Germline CDR1 is SGHVS and CDR2 is FNYEAQ. The CDR3 sequence is 11 residues long. CDR3 sequence reads: CASSLTDTQYF. CDR3 DNA: TGTGCCAGCAGCCTCACAGATACGCAGTATTTT.

The genes are TRBV29-1 and TRBJ2-5, with 10 bases lining up with TRBD2. Losses at the gene ends were 8 bases for V and 2 bases for J; bases not matched to a gene: 5. The germline V gene has CDR1 SQVTM and CDR2 ANQGSEA. The CDR3 runs 13 residues. The CDR3 region is CSIEREGQETQYF. CDR3 coding DNA: TGCAGCATCGAGCGGGAGGGGCAAGAGACCCAGTACTTC.

A few counts support this clone. V and J are TRBV7-2 and TRBJ2-3; perhaps TRBD2 as D (6 bases). Germline V gene lookup returns CDR1 SGHTA and CDR2 FQGNSA. The V end was cut by 6 bases, the J end by 4 bases, with 14 bases between. CDR3 length: 14 amino acids. The CDR3 sequence is CASRLGGGADTQYF. The CDR3 DNA reads TGTGCCAGCAGGCTGGGAGGAGGGGCAGATACGCAGTATTTT.

This sequence joins TRBV6-5 and TRBJ2-3; perhaps TRBD2 as D (6 bases). The CDR3 is 13 amino acids. V lost 6 bases and J lost 3, with 10 bases in between. The germline gives CDR1 MNHEY, CDR2 SVGAGI. The DNA of the CDR3 is TGTGCCAGCAGGGAGGGTTGGACAGATACGCAGTATTTT. It specifies CASREGWTDTQYF.

This clone was counted between two and nine times. The chain carries TRBV7-2 and TRBJ1-2, with no clear D. Germline CDR1 is SGHTA and CDR2 is FQGNSA. This CDR3 is 15 amino acids long. The ends were cut back, 4 bases at V and 3 bases at J, with 15 bases in the middle. Here the CDR3 DNA reads TGTGCCAGCAGCTCCCCGACCGGCGGGGACTATGGCTACACCTTC. Protein sequence: CASSSPTGGDYGYTF.

The chain carries TRBV6-6 and TRBJ2-5; D may be TRBD2 (7 bases). The CDR3 length is 13 residues. Germline V gene lookup returns CDR1 MNHNY and CDR2 SVGAGI (reference sequence). V was shortened by 2 bases and J by 5 bases, with 9 bases between the two germline ends. This CDR3 is CASSYRGGETQYF. The CDR3 DNA reads as TGTGCCAGCAGTTACAGGGGGGGGGAGACCCAGTACTTC.

This clone was observed a handful of times. V and J are TRBV15 and TRBJ1-1, with D maybe TRBD1 (6 bases). The CDR3 length is 18 residues. From germline, CDR1 is LNHNV and CDR2 YYDKDF (reference sequence). V shed 0 bases and J shed 0 bases, with 17 bases lying between them. CDR3 loop: CATSRDRAAGEMNTEAFF. In DNA, the CDR3 is TGTGCCACCAGCAGAGATCGTGCGGCAGGGGAAATGAACACTGAAGCTTTCTTT.

The chain has TRBV28 and TRBJ2-1, with D uncertain. This CDR3 has 13 amino acids. V lost 3 bases to trimming and J lost 3 bases, with 6 bases between them. Germline CDR1 reads MDHEN; CDR2 reads SYDVKM. The DNA for the CDR3 is TGTGCCAGCAGTTTCGCGAACTACAATGAGCAGTTCTTC. This sequence encodes CASSFANYNEQFF.

The chain carries TRBV28 and TRBJ1-5; D perhaps matches TRBD1 (6 bases). This CDR3 has 15 residues. Germline CDR1 and CDR2: MDHEN and SYDVKM. V was trimmed by 5 bases and J by 6 bases, leaving 17 bases between them. The CDR3 loop reads CASSPADRVGQPQHF. As DNA, the CDR3 is TGTGCCAGCAGTCCCGCGGACAGAGTCGGTCAGCCCCAGCATTTT.

This clone has ten or more counts. The chain uses TRBV11-1 and TRBJ1-1; D is unclear. Trimming cost V 0 bases and J 1 base, with 3 bases left between them. From germline, CDR1 is SGHAT and CDR2 FQDESV (reference sequence). The CDR3 is made up of 13 amino acids. The CDR3: CASSLARNTEAFF. The DNA for the CDR3 is TGTGCCAGCAGCTTAGCCCGGAACACTGAAGCTTTCTTT. Full variable domain (rest looked up from reference TRBV11-1 and TRBJ1-1): EAEVAQSPRYKITEKSQAVAFWCDPISGHATLYWYRQILGQGPELLVQFQDESVVDDSQLPKDRFSAERLKGVDSTLKIQPAELGDSAMYLCASSLARNTEAFFGQGTRLTVV.

There are a few counts of this clone. The chain has TRBV28 and TRBJ2-7, with D possibly matching TRBD2 (6 bases). Looked up from germline, CDR1 is MDHEN and CDR2 is SYDVKM. CDR3 length: 16 amino acids. Trimming took 5 bases from V and 4 from J, leaving 21 bases between them. The CDR3 DNA reads TGTGCCAGCAGTCCGGCCCTAGCGCAAGTTCGGTACGAGCAGTACTTC. This sequence encodes CASSPALAQVRYEQYF.

This clone was observed a few times. CDR3 DNA: TGTGCCAGCAGCTTGGCCGCCAGGGGGCAGGTTAATGAAAAACTGTTTTTT. Translating it yields CASSLAARGQVNEKLFF. The chain combines TRBV5-6 with TRBJ1-4, with 8 bases matching TRBD1. Per germline, CDR1 SGHDT and CDR2 YYEEEE. The CDR3 has 17 residues. Unmatched junction bases numbered 8, after V lost 0 bases and J lost 4 bases.

This clone has only a few counts. The gene calls are TRBV5-4 and TRBJ2-7, with 7 bases lining up with TRBD1. J gave up 0 bases and V 4 bases, and 7 bases lay outside the gene matches. CDR3 size: 15 residues. Germline V CDR1 and CDR2: SGHNT, YYREEE (reference sequence). The CDR3 is CASSHEGARSYEQYF. Here the CDR3 DNA reads TGTGCCAGCAGCCACGAGGGGGCCCGCTCCTACGAGCAGTACTTC.

This clone was found a few times. V gene TRBV29-1 combines with J gene TRBJ2-1; 8 bases agree with TRBD2. Looked up from germline, CDR1 is SQVTM and CDR2 is ANQGSEA. This CDR3 is built from 15 residues. Trimming took 6 bases from V and 4 from J; bases not matched to a gene: 11. CDR3 in DNA: TGCAGCGTCGAGCCCCCACTAGCGGCGTACAATGAGCAGTTCTTC. It specifies CSVEPPLAAYNEQFF.

This clone was detected many times. The chain combines TRBV2 with TRBJ2-3, with a weak D call TRBD1 (5 bases). Per the germline V gene, CDR1 is SNHLY and CDR2 is FYNNEI. This CDR3 is built from 12 residues. With 3 bases removed from V and 6 bases from J, the gap between germline ends came to 7 bases. The CDR3 loop is CASSDRADTQYF. Written as DNA, the CDR3 is TGTGCCAGCAGTGACAGGGCTGATACGCAGTATTTT.

The V call is TRBV7-8, the J call TRBJ1-2; D is perhaps TRBD1 (5 bases). Trimming pared 0 bases from V and 8 bases from J, leaving 13 bases between. This CDR3 region has 14 residues. Germline CDR1 is SGHVS and CDR2 is FQNEAQ. The CDR3 spells CASSLAVGDRGYTF. As DNA, the CDR3 is TGTGCCAGCAGCTTAGCAGTAGGGGATCGGGGCTACACCTTC.

The chain links TRBV4-2 to TRBJ2-1; D unclear. CDR3 length equals 14 residues. Germline CDR1 reads LGHNA; CDR2 reads YNFKEQ. The V end was cut by 5 bases, the J end by 8 bases, with 16 bases between. CDR3 nucleotide sequence: TGTGCCAGCAGCGCCGGCAACAACGGGTATGAGCAGTTCTTC. It codes for CASSAGNNGYEQFF.

V is TRBV6-6 and J is TRBJ1-1; D remains ambiguous. Trimming left V 5 bases short and J 0 bases short, with 13 bases between. CDR3 length: 15 amino acids. The germline V gene has CDR1 MNHNY and CDR2 SVGAGI (reference sequence). The CDR3 region has the DNA TGTGCCAGCAGTGGAGCCCGACGGGTGAACACTGAAGCTTTCTTT. Protein: CASSGARRVNTEAFF.

This clone has only a few counts. The chain recombines TRBV19 with TRBJ2-5; D is perhaps TRBD1 (6 bases). V was shortened by 2 bases and J by 5 bases, with 6 bases between the two germline ends. The CDR3 length is 12 residues. Germline CDR1 LNHDA, CDR2 SQIVND (reference sequence). The CDR3 sequence is CASSIRGETQYF. The CDR3 nucleotides read TGTGCCAGTAGTATAAGGGGGGAGACCCAGTACTTC.

V and J are TRBV5-5 and TRBJ2-1, with TRBD1 matching over 8 bases. The CDR3 spans 13 residues. CDR1 and CDR2 (germline): SGHKS, YYEKEE (reference sequence). V shed 3 bases, J shed 13 bases, and the junction held 9 bases outside the gene matches. CDR3 in DNA: TGTGCCAGCAGCTCGATCGTCGACAGGGGTCAGTTCTTC. It codes for CASSSIVDRGQFF. Full variable domain (outside the CDR3, taken from reference TRBV5-5 and TRBJ2-1): DAGVTQSPTHLIKTRGQQVTLRCSPISGHKSVSWYQQVLGQGPQFIFQYYEKEERGRGNFPDRFSARQFPNYSSELNVNALLLGDSALYLCASSSIVDRGQFFGPGTRLTVL.

In this sample, this clone turned up a few times. The CDR3 bases are TGCGCCAGCAGCCAAGCACAGGCAGCTTGGACGAACACCATATATTTT. It is translated as CASSQAQAAWTNTIYF. The genes are TRBV4-1 and TRBJ1-3; D is perhaps TRBD1 (5 bases). The CDR3 has 16 amino acids. Trimming stripped 1 base from V and 7 bases from J, with 17 bases between. Germline V gene sequence: CDR1 MGHRA, CDR2 YSYEKL.

This clone was found a few times. This sequence joins TRBV5-1 and TRBJ2-7; D is possibly TRBD2 (5 bases). Trimming took off 0 bases at V and 2 bases at J, with 15 bases between the two ends. CDR1 SGHRS and CDR2 YFSETQ come from the germline V gene. The CDR3 length is 16 residues. CDR3 loop: CASSLAGGPTAYEQYF. The CDR3 coding sequence is TGCGCCAGCAGCTTGGCCGGAGGCCCAACGGCCTACGAGCAGTACTTC.